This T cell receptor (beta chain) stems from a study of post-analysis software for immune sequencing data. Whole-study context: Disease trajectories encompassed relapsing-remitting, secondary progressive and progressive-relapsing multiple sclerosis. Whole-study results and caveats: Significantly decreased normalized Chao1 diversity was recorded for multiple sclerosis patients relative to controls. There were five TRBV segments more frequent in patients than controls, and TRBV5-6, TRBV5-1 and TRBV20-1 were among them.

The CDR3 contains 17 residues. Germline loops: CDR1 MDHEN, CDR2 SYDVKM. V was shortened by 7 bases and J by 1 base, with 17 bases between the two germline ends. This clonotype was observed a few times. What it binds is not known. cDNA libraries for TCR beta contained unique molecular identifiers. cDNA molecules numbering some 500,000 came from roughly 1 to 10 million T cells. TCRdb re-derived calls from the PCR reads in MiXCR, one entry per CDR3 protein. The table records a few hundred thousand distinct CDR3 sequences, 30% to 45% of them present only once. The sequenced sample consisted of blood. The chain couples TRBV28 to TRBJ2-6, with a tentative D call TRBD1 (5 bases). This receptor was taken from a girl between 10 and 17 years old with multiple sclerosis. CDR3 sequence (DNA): TGTGCCAGCAACCGACAGCTTCCCCCTTCTGGGGCCAACGTCCTGACTTTC. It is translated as CASNRQLPPSGANVLTF.